The TCR beta chain under discussion was sequenced for a study of T cells in Graves' hyperthyroidism and ophthalmopathy. RNA transcripts were the template for amplifying TCR beta CDR3 regions. The TCR CDR3 first-round RT-PCR relied on the HTBI primer set. TCRdb reanalysed the multiplex PCR reads using MiXCR and keeps one entry per CDR3 protein. The table lists roughly 520,000 distinct CDR3 sequences, around 22% of them singletons, with 10% to 12% in the top ten. Per germline, CDR1 MNHNS and CDR2 SASEGT. The CDR3 contains 15 residues. V lost 6 bases and J lost 6; bases outside the gene matches: 9. The origin of this receptor is a woman under 40 with Graves' ophthalmopathy. V and J are TRBV6-1 and TRBJ1-5, with TRBD1 matching 9 bases. Source material: blood. The CDR3 spells CASSLDRGSGQPQHF. CDR3 bases: TGTGCCAGCAGCTTGGACAGGGGCTCGGGTCAGCCCCAGCATTTT.